This T cell receptor (beta chain) was sequenced in a study of blood T cell repertoires in COVID-19. In the authors' methods: Amplification of reference gene primers provided the estimated nucleated cell counts. Data came from immunoSEQ multiplex PCR; TCRdb stores just in-frame clones and leaves some out. The V and J calls and clone size were taken over from that table, and D and trimming were inferred from the DNA. This sample yields some 130,000 clones, of which 65% to 85% are seen a single time; under 2.5% belongs to the top ten. Trimming pared 6 bases from V and 3 bases from J, leaving 11 bases between. This CDR3 has 13 residues.

The receptor's source is a man in his 70s with acute or convalescent COVID-19. Material for sequencing was peripheral blood. The chain carries TRBV12-3 or TRBV12-4 and TRBJ1-2; D not certain. This CDR3 is CASSPGRDYGYTF. As DNA, the CDR3 is TGTGCCAGCAGCCCCGGGAGGGACTATGGCTACACCTTC.